The T cell receptor (beta chain) under discussion was sequenced for a study of blood T cell repertoires in COVID-19. The overall study: Whether acute or convalescent, the COVID-19 samples came from the United States, Italy and Spain. T cells, B-cell-depleted T cells, or PBMCs supplied cDNA or gDNA.

Data came from immunoSEQ multiplex PCR; TCRdb stores just in-frame clones and leaves some out. Here the sample spans roughly 350,000 clones, over 70% being singletons. Material: peripheral blood. The clonotype originates from a woman in her forties or fifties with COVID-19, enrolled during active disease.

CDR3 in amino acids: CASSYLAGGNNEQFF. The CDR3 nucleotides read TGTGCCAGCAGCTACCTAGCGGGAGGGAACAATGAGCAGTTCTTC. The chain couples TRBV7-2 to TRBJ2-1, with 12 positions matching TRBD2. Germline loops: CDR1 SGHTA, CDR2 FQGNSA. The CDR3 sequence is 15 residues long. V dropped 4 bases and J dropped 5; count of bases not matched to a gene: 3.